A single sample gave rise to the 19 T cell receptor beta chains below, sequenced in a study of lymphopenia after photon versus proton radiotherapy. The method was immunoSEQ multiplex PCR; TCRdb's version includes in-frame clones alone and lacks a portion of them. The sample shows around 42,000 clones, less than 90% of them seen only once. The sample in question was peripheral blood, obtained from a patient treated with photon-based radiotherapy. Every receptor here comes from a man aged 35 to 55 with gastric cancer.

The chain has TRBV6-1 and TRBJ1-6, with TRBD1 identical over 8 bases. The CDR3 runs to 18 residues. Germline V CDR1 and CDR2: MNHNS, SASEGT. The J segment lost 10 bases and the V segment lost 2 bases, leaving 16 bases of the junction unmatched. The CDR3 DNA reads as TGTGCCAGCAGTGAAAGGACAGGGCGGCTCTCAGGGAGATCACCCCTCCACTTT. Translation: CASSERTGRLSGRSPLHF.

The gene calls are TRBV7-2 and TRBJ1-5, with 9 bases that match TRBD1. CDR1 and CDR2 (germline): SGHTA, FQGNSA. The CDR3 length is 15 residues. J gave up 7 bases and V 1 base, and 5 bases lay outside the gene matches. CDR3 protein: CASSLVGTGSQPQHF. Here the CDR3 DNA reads TGTGCCAGCAGCTTAGTCGGGACAGGGTCGCAGCCCCAGCATTTT.

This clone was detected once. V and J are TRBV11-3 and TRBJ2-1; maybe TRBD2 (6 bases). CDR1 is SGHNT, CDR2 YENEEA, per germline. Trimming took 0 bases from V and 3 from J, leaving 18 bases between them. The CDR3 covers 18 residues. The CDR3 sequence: CASSLDGGGNNVYNEQFF. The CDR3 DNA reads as TGTGCCAGCAGCTTAGACGGTGGAGGGAACAATGTCTACAATGAGCAGTTCTTC.

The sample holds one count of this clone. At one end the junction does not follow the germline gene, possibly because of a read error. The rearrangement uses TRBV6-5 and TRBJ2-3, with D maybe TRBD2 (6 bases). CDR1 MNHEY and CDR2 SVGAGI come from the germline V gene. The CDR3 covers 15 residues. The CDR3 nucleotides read TGTGCCAGCGGTTATATCGGGGAGGGCACAGATACGCAGTATTTT. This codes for CASGYIGEGTDTQYF.

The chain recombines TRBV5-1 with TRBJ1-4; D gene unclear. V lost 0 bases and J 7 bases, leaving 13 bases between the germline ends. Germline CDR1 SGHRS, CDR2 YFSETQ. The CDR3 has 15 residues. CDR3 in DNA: TGCGCCAGCAGCTTGGGCGGAGGAACCAGTGAAAAACTGTTTTTT. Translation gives CASSLGGGTSEKLFF.

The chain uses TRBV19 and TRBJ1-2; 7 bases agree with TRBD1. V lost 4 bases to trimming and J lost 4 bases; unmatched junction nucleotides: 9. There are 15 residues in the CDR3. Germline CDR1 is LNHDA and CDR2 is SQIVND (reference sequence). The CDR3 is CASSTEQGNFYGYTF. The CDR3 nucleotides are TGTGCCAGTAGTACGGAACAGGGGAATTTCTATGGCTACACCTTC.

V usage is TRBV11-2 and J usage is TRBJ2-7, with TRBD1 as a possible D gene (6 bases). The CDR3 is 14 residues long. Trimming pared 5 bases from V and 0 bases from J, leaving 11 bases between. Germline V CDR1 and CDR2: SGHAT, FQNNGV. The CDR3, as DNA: TGTGCCAGCAGCGTTACAGGGAACTCCTACGAGCAGTACTTC. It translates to CASSVTGNSYEQYF.

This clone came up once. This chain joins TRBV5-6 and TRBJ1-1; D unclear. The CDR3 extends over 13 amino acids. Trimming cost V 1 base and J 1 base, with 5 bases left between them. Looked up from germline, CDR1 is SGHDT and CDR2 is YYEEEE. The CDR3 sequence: CASSLRRNTEAFF. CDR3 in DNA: TGTGCCAGCAGCTTGAGGAGGAACACTGAAGCTTTCTTT.

For the CDR3, the DNA is TGTGCCAGCAGTTTGGTGGCGGGGGGGCTAGGAGGTGAGCAGTTCTTC. Amino acid sequence: CASSLVAGGLGGEQFF. This chain uses TRBV27 with TRBJ2-1, with 9 nucleotides matching TRBD2. CDR1 and CDR2 (germline): MNHEY, SMNVEV (reference sequence). The CDR3 is 16 residues long. V was pared by 3 bases and J by 9 bases, with 12 bases of the junction left unmatched.

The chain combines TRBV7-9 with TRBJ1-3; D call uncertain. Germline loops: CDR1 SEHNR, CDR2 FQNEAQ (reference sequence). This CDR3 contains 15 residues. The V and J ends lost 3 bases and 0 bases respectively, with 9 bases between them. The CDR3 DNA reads TGTGCCAGCAGCTTGGGTCTCTACTCTGGAAACACCATATATTTT. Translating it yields CASSLGLYSGNTIYF.

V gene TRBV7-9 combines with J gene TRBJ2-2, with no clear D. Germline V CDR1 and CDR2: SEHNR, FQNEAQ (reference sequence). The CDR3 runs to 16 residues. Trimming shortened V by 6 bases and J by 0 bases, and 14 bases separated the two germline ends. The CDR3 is CASRKDGSTNTGELFF. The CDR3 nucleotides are TGTGCCAGCAGAAAGGACGGATCCACGAACACCGGGGAGCTGTTTTTT. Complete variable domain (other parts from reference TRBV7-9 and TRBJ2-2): DTGVSQNPRHKITKRGQNVTFRCDPISEHNRLYWYRQTLGQGPEFLTYFQNEAQLEKSRLLSDRFSAERPKGSFSTLEIQRTEQGDSAMYLCASRKDGSTNTGELFFGEGSRLTVL.

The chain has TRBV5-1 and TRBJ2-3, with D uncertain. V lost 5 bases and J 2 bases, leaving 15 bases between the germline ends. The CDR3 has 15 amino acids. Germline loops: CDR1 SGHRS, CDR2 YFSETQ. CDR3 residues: CASRKAGQYTDTQYF. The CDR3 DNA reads TGCGCCAGCAGGAAGGCCGGCCAATACACAGATACGCAGTATTTT.

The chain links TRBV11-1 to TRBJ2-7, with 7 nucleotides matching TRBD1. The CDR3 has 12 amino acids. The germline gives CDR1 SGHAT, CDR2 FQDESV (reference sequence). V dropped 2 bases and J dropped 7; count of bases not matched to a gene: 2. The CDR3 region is CASSLTGVEQYF. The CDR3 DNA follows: TGTGCCAGCAGCTTAACAGGGGTTGAGCAGTACTTC.

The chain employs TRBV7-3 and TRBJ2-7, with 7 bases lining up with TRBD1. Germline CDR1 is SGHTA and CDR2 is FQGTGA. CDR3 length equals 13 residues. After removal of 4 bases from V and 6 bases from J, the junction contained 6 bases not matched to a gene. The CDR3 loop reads CASSSQTGAEQYF. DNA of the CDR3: TGTGCCAGCAGCTCCCAAACAGGGGCCGAGCAGTACTTC.

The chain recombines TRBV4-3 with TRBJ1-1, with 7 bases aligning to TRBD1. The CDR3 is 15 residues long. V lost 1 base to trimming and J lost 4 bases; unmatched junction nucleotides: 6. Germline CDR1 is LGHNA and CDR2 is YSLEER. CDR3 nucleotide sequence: TGCGCCAGCAGCCAAGCGGAGGGGGCTAGCACTGAAGCTTTCTTT. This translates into CASSQAEGASTEAFF.

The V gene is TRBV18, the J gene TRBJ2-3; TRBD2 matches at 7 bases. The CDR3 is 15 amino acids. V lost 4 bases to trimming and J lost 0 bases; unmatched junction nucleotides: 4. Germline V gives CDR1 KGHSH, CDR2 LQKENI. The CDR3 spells CASSLSGDSTDTQYF. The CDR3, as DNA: TGTGCCAGCTCACTAAGCGGGGACAGCACAGATACGCAGTATTTT.

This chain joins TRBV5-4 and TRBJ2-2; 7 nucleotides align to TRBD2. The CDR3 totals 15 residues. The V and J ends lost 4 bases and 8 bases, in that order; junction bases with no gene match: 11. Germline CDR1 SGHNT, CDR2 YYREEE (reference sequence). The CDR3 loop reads CASSPPGGGSGELFF. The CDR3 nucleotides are TGTGCCAGCAGCCCCCCCGGCGGGGGTTCGGGGGAGCTGTTTTTT.

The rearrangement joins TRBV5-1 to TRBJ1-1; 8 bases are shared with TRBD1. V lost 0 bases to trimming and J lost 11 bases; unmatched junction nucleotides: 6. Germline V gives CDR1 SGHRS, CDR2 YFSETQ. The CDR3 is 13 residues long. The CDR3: CASSLAAGGWAFF. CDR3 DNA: TGCGCCAGCAGCTTGGCGGCAGGGGGCTGGGCTTTCTTT.

The CDR3 nucleotides are TGTGCCAGTAGTATAGGAGGGGGCTTGAACTATGGCTACACCTTC. This gives the protein CASSIGGGLNYGYTF. The gene calls are TRBV19 and TRBJ1-2, with 7 bases identical to TRBD1. Germline loops: CDR1 LNHDA, CDR2 SQIVND (reference sequence). The ends lost 1 base at V and 2 bases at J; junction bases unmatched: 4. The length of the CDR3 is 15 residues.